These 18 T cell receptor beta chains originate from one sample sequenced in a study of T cells after somatic rescue of genetic block. Generated by immunoSEQ multiplex PCR, the TCRdb table keeps only in-frame clones and is missing some. The repertoire holds tens of thousands of clones, with around 90% as singletons. Sample: peripheral blood mononuclear cells (PBMCs). These receptors were obtained from a middle-aged man.

The chain couples TRBV5-4 to TRBJ1-4, with 9 nucleotides matching TRBD1. Germline loops: CDR1 SGHNT, CDR2 YYREEE (reference sequence). This CDR3 is 17 amino acids long. J lost 2 bases, V lost 2 bases, and 7 bases had no gene match. The CDR3 loop is CASSLGGTGRTNEKLFF. The CDR3 DNA reads as TGTGCCAGCAGCTTAGGAGGGACAGGGAGGACTAATGAAAAACTGTTTTTT.

V gene TRBV7-8 combines with J gene TRBJ2-5; possible D gene TRBD2, 7 bases. From germline, CDR1 is SGHVS and CDR2 FQNEAQ. The CDR3 is made up of 17 amino acids. V dropped 1 base and J dropped 3 bases, with 18 bases sitting between them. CDR3 protein: CASSLDLRRGAEETQYF. For the CDR3, the DNA is TGTGCCAGCAGCTTAGATCTGCGACGGGGGGCGGAAGAGACCCAGTACTTC.

This rearrangement joins TRBV11-2 to TRBJ2-1; TRBD2 matches at 11 bases. Trimming at V came to 6 bases and at J to 5 bases, leaving 6 bases not matched to a gene. The length of the CDR3 is 15 residues. Looked up from germline, CDR1 is SGHAT and CDR2 is FQNNGV. This chain's CDR3 is CASRPTSGRNNEQFF. The DNA of the CDR3 is TGTGCCAGCAGACCCACTAGCGGGAGAAACAATGAGCAGTTCTTC.

This rearrangement joins TRBV7-2 to TRBJ1-1; D may be TRBD1 (6 bases). Trimming cost V 3 bases and J 4 bases, with 12 bases left between them. Germline V gives CDR1 SGHTA, CDR2 FQGNSA. The CDR3 is 14 amino acids. CDR3 nucleotides: TGTGCCAGCAGCTTCCTCGGGGGGCCCACTGAAGCTTTCTTT. Residues: CASSFLGGPTEAFF.

This clone is a singleton in its sample. The chain uses TRBV11-2 and TRBJ2-2, with no clear D. Trimming took off 6 bases at V and 0 bases at J, with 14 bases between the two ends. This CDR3 has 16 amino acids. Germline assignment: CDR1 SGHAT and CDR2 FQNNGV. The CDR3 nucleotides are TGTGCCAGCAGAACGATCGGTGGACCGAACACCGGGGAGCTGTTTTTT. This gives the protein CASRTIGGPNTGELFF.

The chain joins TRBV6-5 to TRBJ1-2; 7 bases line up with TRBD1. The CDR3 spans 14 residues. Germline V CDR1 and CDR2: MNHEY, SVGAGI. J gave up 5 bases and V 5 bases, and 8 bases lay outside the gene matches. The CDR3 is CASSEQGQLYGYTF. CDR3 coding DNA: TGTGCCAGCAGTGAACAGGGACAGCTGTATGGCTACACCTTC.

The chain has TRBV19 and TRBJ2-2; D might be TRBD2 (6 bases). Germline assignment: CDR1 LNHDA and CDR2 SQIVND (reference sequence). This CDR3 spans 13 amino acids. The V and J ends lost 6 bases and 4 bases respectively, with 9 bases between them. The CDR3 nucleotides read TGTGCCAGTAGCTGGACTACCACCGGGGAGCTGTTTTTT. Amino acid sequence: CASSWTTTGELFF.

V gene TRBV14 combines with J gene TRBJ1-2, with no clear D. Trimming pared 0 bases from V and 2 bases from J, leaving 10 bases between. There are 15 residues in the CDR3. Germline values: CDR1 SGHDN, CDR2 FVKESK. The CDR3 sequence is CASSQDFGRNYGYTF. CDR3 nucleotides: TGTGCCAGCAGCCAAGATTTCGGTCGGAACTATGGCTACACCTTC.

This chain joins TRBV5-6 and TRBJ2-1, with 10 positions matching TRBD1. Germline V gene lookup returns CDR1 SGHDT and CDR2 YYEEEE. The CDR3 extends over 15 amino acids. With 4 bases clipped from V and 5 bases from J, the junction kept 6 bases outside the gene matches. The CDR3 sequence: CASSRQGATHNEQFF. The CDR3 bases are TGTGCCAGCAGCAGACAGGGGGCAACACACAATGAGCAGTTCTTC.

This chain uses TRBV30 with TRBJ1-5, with 9 nucleotides matching TRBD1. Looked up from germline, CDR1 is GTSNPN and CDR2 is SVGIG (reference sequence). V trimming: 3 bases; J trimming: 3 bases; junction bases outside the gene matches: 3. The CDR3 runs 14 residues. CDR3 protein: CAWRGTGFNQPQHF. CDR3 nucleotide sequence: TGTGCCTGGAGGGGGACAGGGTTCAATCAGCCCCAGCATTTT.

The V and J genes are TRBV2 and TRBJ2-3; D unresolved. The CDR3 runs 13 residues. Germline lookup yields CDR1 SNHLY and CDR2 FYNNEI. Trimming took 1 base from V and 5 from J, leaving 7 bases between them. This chain's CDR3 is CASSEVGGDTQYF. DNA for the CDR3: TGTGCCAGCAGTGAAGTCGGCGGAGATACGCAGTATTTT. The whole variable domain, filled in from reference TRBV2 and TRBJ2-3, reads EPEVTQTPSHQVTQMGQEVILRCVPISNHLYFYWYRQILGQKVEFLVSFYNNEISEKSEIFDDQFSVERPDGSNFTLKIRSTKLEDSAMYFCASSEVGGDTQYFGPGTRLTVL.

The J gene is TRBJ1-6, the V gene TRBV6-5; TRBD1 matches 7 bases. CDR3 length: 15 residues. V trimming: 6 bases; J trimming: 7 bases; junction bases outside the gene matches: 9. Germline CDR1 MNHEY, CDR2 SVGAGI. This chain's CDR3 is CASRTKWDSNSPLHF. For the CDR3, the DNA is TGTGCCAGCAGAACCAAATGGGACAGCAATTCACCCCTCCACTTT.

This clone was observed once. The J gene is TRBJ1-1, the V gene TRBV14; D is perhaps TRBD1 (5 bases). Germline values: CDR1 SGHDN, CDR2 FVKESK. Trimming took off 0 bases at V and 8 bases at J, with 10 bases between the two ends. The CDR3 covers 13 residues. CDR3 in amino acids: CASSQDQRGEAFF. CDR3 nucleotides: TGTGCCAGCAGCCAAGATCAACGGGGCGAAGCTTTCTTT. The whole variable domain, filled in from reference TRBV14 and TRBJ1-1, reads EAGVTQFPSHSVIEKGQTVTLRCDPISGHDNLYWYRRVMGKEIKFLLHFVKESKQDESGMPNNRFLAERTGGTYSTLKVQPAELEDSGVYFCASSQDQRGEAFFGQGTRLTVV.

The genes are TRBV6-5 and TRBJ2-7, with 7 bases lining up with TRBD1. The germline V gene has CDR1 MNHEY and CDR2 SVGAGI. The CDR3 spans 14 residues. The V segment lost 5 bases and the J segment 5 bases; nucleotides outside the gene matches: 9. CDR3 protein: CASSNRQGFNEQYF. In DNA, the CDR3 is TGTGCCAGCAGTAATCGACAGGGTTTCAACGAGCAGTACTTC.

The rearrangement links TRBV13 to TRBJ2-1, with D possibly matching TRBD1 (5 bases). Deletions cut 2 bases from V and 4 bases from J, with 12 bases between. The CDR3 runs to 15 residues. Per the germline V gene, CDR1 is PRHDT and CDR2 is FYEKMQ (reference sequence). Here the CDR3 DNA reads TGTGCCAGCAGCTTAATGCTAGGGGAATACAATGAGCAGTTCTTC. Translated: CASSLMLGEYNEQFF. Using reference TRBV13 and TRBJ2-1 for the parts outside the CDR3, the full variable domain is AAGVIQSPRHLIKEKRETATLKCYPIPRHDTVYWYQQGPGQDPQFLISFYEKMQSDKGSIPDRFSAQQFSDYHSELNMSSLELGDSALYFCASSLMLGEYNEQFFGPGTRLTVL.

The rearrangement uses TRBV19 and TRBJ2-7; TRBD1 matches at 7 bases. The CDR3 extends over 14 amino acids. With 5 bases clipped from V and 1 base from J, the junction kept 5 bases outside the gene matches. CDR1 LNHDA and CDR2 SQIVND come from the germline V gene (reference sequence). The CDR3 here is CASSLPGQSYEQYF. CDR3 coding DNA: TGTGCCAGTAGTCTTCCGGGACAGTCCTACGAGCAGTACTTC.

The CDR3 sequence is CASSSPGTAFEKLFF. The CDR3 coding sequence is TGTGCCAGCAGCTCCCCCGGGACGGCCTTTGAAAAACTGTTTTTT. This sequence joins TRBV7-9 and TRBJ1-4, with a weak D call TRBD1 (5 bases). The V gene's germline CDR1 is SEHNR and CDR2 FQNEAQ (reference sequence). The CDR3 length is 15 residues. V gave up 4 bases and J gave up 7 bases, with 16 bases separating them.

The chain links TRBV7-2 to TRBJ2-1; unclear D gene. Trimming left V 3 bases short and J 7 bases short, with 7 bases between. The CDR3 extends over 12 amino acids. CDR1 SGHTA and CDR2 FQGNSA come from the germline V gene. CDR3 region: CASSFLENEQFF. In DNA, the CDR3 is TGTGCCAGCAGCTTCCTCGAGAATGAGCAGTTCTTC.